This T cell receptor beta chain was found in a study of shared clonotypes between healthy human individuals. The ends lost 3 bases at V and 5 bases at J; junction bases unmatched: 7. Germline V gene sequence: CDR1 SGHRS, CDR2 YFSETQ. CDR3 length: 15 residues. Using immunoSEQ multiplex PCR, the repertoire was profiled, and TCRdb retains in-frame clones only, with some absent. The sample lists 2 million to 3 million clones, under 95% occurring once. The V and J genes are TRBV5-1 and TRBJ2-5; 10 bases match TRBD1. The sample consisted of naive CD4+ T cells from PBMCs. Subset denoted: CD45RA+ positively selected. The origin of this receptor is a man younger than 35 in good health. Some clones in this sample may be carry-over from other donors' samples. The CDR3 region is CASSYGTGDVETQYF. The CDR3 coding sequence is TGCGCCAGCAGCTACGGGACAGGGGATGTGGAGACCCAGTACTTC.